The present entry profiles one TCR beta chain with its context. This specimen comes from a study of blood T cell repertoires in COVID-19. Study-wide background: Nucleic acid was either cDNA or gDNA, and it came from T cells, B-cell-depleted T cells, or PBMCs.

One Seattle source followed patients from active infection through their disease course. Per the original methods: Researchers report that nucleated cell counts were estimated from reference gene primer amplification. Data came from immunoSEQ multiplex PCR; TCRdb stores just in-frame clones and leaves some out. The D gene and trimming were derived from the DNA, and the V and J assignments and clone size from that table. The sample records 430,000 or so clones, roughly 89% being singletons. The CDR3 is 13 residues long. This receptor was obtained from a man aged 18 to 30 with COVID-19, enrolled during active disease. Sequenced: peripheral blood. V gene TRBV12-3 or TRBV12-4 combines with J gene TRBJ2-2; a weak D match, TRBD2 (6 bases). The DNA for the CDR3 is TGTGCTGTGCGGGACCCGAACACCGGGGAGCTGTTTTTT. Translating it yields CAVRDPNTGELFF.